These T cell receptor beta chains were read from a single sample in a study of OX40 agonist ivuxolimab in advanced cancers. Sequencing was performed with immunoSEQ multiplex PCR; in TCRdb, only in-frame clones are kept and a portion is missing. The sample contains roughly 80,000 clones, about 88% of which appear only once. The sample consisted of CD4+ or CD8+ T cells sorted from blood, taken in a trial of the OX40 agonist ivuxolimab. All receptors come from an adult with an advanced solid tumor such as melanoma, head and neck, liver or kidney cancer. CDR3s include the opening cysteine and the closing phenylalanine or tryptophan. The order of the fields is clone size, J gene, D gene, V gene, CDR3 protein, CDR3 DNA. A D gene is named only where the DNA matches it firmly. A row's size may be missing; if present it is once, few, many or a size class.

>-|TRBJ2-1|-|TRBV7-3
CASSTHQTDEQFF
TGTGCCAGCAGCACCCATCAGACGGATGAGCAGTTCTTC
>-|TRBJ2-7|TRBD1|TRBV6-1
CASSARASGQRRLSAYEQYF
TGTGCCAGCAGTGCAAGGGCCTCGGGACAGCGTCGCCTATCCGCCTACGAGCAGTACTTC
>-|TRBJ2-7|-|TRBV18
CASSPEGGGFYEQYF
TGTGCCAGCTCACCAGAAGGGGGGGGATTCTACGAGCAGTACTTC
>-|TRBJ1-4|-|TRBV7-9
CASSQIGTWGEKLFF
TGTGCCAGCAGCCAAATTGGGACATGGGGTGAAAAACTGTTTTTT
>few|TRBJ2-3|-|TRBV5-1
CASSLVLGSRGYTDTQYF
TGCGCCAGCAGCTTGGTCCTCGGAAGCAGGGGCTACACAGATACGCAGTATTTT
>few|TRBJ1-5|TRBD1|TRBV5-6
CASSFTRDRQSNQPQHF
TGTGCCAGCAGCTTCACCCGGGACAGACAGAGCAATCAGCCCCAGCATTTT
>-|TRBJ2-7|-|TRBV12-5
CASGLAVIYEQYF
TGTGCTAGTGGTTTGGCAGTAATCTACGAGCAGTACTTC
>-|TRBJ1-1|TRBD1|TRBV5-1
CASSLVGGRNTEAFF
TGCGCCAGCAGCTTAGTAGGGGGCAGGAACACTGAAGCTTTCTTT
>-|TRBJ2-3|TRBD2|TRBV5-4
CASRKGGSGGTDTQYF
TGTGCCAGCAGAAAAGGGGGTAGCGGGGGCACAGATACGCAGTATTTT
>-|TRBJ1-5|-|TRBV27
CASSPSLILRRNQPQHF
TGTGCCAGCAGTCCTTCCCTGATATTACGACGCAATCAGCCCCAGCATTTT